One T cell receptor beta chain is described in this entry. Antigen specificity is unknown. This sample was included in a study of regulatory T cells in long-lasting Graves disease. Study findings and constraints: Those with persistent Graves' had less TCR diversity than newly diagnosed patients.

Relying on iRepertoire HTBI primers and Arm-PCR of CDR3 regions, the team built TCR beta libraries. One entry per CDR3 protein, called by TCRdb with MiXCR from the multiplex PCR reads. This table has more than 300,000 distinct CDR3 sequences, about 11% appearing once. V dropped 5 bases and J dropped 4; count of bases not matched to a gene: 7. Germline V gene data show CDR1 as LNHDA and CDR2 as SQIVND (reference sequence). The CDR3 consists of 14 residues. The sample's time point: newly diagnosed GD, antithyroid drugs for less than 3 months. Following extraction of RNA from PBMCs, that RNA was used to make the TCR library. The same sample was also used in a study of T cells in Graves' hyperthyroidism and ophthalmopathy. As that report states: Diagnosing involved the use of clinical symptoms, serum thyroxine and TRAb, thyroid ultrasound and orbital computed tomography. Separation of ophthalmopathy from stable hyperthyroidism was achieved by a 13 V-J model.

This chain links TRBV19 with TRBJ1-2; TRBD1 aligns across 7 bases. The TCR was taken from a woman between 18 and 30 years old with Graves disease. The source material was peripheral blood mononuclear cells (PBMCs), sampled at new diagnosis, from a patient treated with antithyroid drugs. The CDR3 here is CASSVPGQIYGYTF. The CDR3 nucleotides read TGTGCCAGTAGTGTACCGGGACAGATCTATGGCTACACCTTC.